Following are 6 T cell receptor beta chains from one sample sequenced in a study of PD-L1 blockade in urothelial cancer. Generated by immunoSEQ multiplex PCR, the TCRdb table keeps only in-frame clones and is missing some. The data contain roughly 95,000 clones, roughly 84% of them singletons. The sample's time point: pretreatment peripheral blood. The sequenced sample was PBMCs, obtained around atezolizumab (anti-PD-L1) treatment. Receptors originate from a man aged 55 to 70 with urothelial cancer.

The V and J genes are TRBV5-4 and TRBJ2-2; 7 bases align to TRBD1. Germline values: CDR1 SGHNT, CDR2 YYREEE (reference sequence). Trimming cost V 0 bases and J 1 base; bases outside gene matches: 0. CDR3 size: 15 residues. The CDR3 DNA follows: TGTGCCAGCAGCTTGGGGACAGGGAACACCGGGGAGCTGTTTTTT. This codes for CASSLGTGNTGELFF.

The gene calls are TRBV6-1 and TRBJ1-1; D gene ambiguous. The CDR3 is made up of 13 amino acids. V lost 4 bases and J lost 2, with 8 bases in between. Germline assignment: CDR1 MNHNS and CDR2 SASEGT. CDR3 region: CASSGNSNTEAFF. DNA for the CDR3: TGTGCCAGCAGTGGTAACAGTAACACTGAAGCTTTCTTT.

The chain is built from TRBV11-3 and TRBJ2-1; D is perhaps TRBD2 (6 bases). This CDR3 spans 16 amino acids. Germline V lookup: CDR1 SGHNT, CDR2 YENEEA. V dropped 4 bases and J dropped 1 base, with 14 bases sitting between them. The DNA for the CDR3 is TGTGCCAGCAGCTCCCGGGACTCCCGATCCTACAATGAGCAGTTCTTC. Protein product: CASSSRDSRSYNEQFF.

The rearrangement joins TRBV6-1 to TRBJ1-5, with 8 nucleotides matching TRBD1. The germline gives CDR1 MNHNS, CDR2 SASEGT. The CDR3 runs to 16 residues. With 4 bases clipped from V and 3 bases from J, the junction kept 8 bases outside the gene matches. Here the CDR3 reads CASSVLGGQVNQPQHF. CDR3 nucleotide sequence: TGTGCCAGCAGTGTTCTCGGGGGACAGGTCAATCAGCCCCAGCATTTT.

This clone was detected only once. This sequence joins TRBV14 and TRBJ1-2; 7 nucleotides agree with TRBD1. The ends lost 1 base at V and 4 bases at J; junction bases unmatched: 9. Germline V lookup: CDR1 SGHDN, CDR2 FVKESK. The CDR3 extends over 16 amino acids. This CDR3 is CASSQALTGKAYGYTF. DNA for the CDR3: TGTGCCAGCAGCCAAGCCCTGACAGGGAAAGCCTATGGCTACACCTTC.

This clone was found a few times. The genes are TRBV5-4 and TRBJ1-2; D possibly corresponds to TRBD1 (6 bases). Germline CDR1 is SGHNT and CDR2 is YYREEE (reference sequence). Trimming shortened V by 4 bases and J by 0 bases, and 13 bases separated the two germline ends. The CDR3 runs 15 residues. The CDR3 nucleotides read TGTGCCAGCAGCCCGGGGGGCAGGACTAACTATGGCTACACCTTC. Translating it yields CASSPGGRTNYGYTF.